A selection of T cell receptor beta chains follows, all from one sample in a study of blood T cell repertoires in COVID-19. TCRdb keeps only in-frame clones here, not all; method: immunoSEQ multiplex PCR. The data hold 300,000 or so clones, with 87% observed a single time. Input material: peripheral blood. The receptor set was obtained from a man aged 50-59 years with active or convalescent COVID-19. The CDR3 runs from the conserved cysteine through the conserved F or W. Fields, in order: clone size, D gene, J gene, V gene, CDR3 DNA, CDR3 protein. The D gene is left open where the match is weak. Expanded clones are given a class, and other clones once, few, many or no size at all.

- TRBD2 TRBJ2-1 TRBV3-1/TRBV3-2 TGTGCCAGCAGCGGGATTAGCGGGGGGCCCCTTTACAATGAGCAGTTCTTC CASSGISGGPLYNEQFF
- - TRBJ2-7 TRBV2 TGTGCCAGCAGCTTAGACGGTGGAGAAGGCGAGCAGTACTTC CASSLDGGEGEQYF
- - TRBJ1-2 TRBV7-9 TGTGCCAGCAGCTCCCAGCAGGGGAACTATGGCTACACCTTC CASSSQQGNYGYTF
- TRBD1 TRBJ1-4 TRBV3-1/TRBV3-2 TGTGCCAGCAGCCAACAGGGGGCAACTAATGAAAAACTGTTTTTT CASSQQGATNEKLFF
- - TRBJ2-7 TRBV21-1 TGTGCCAACAGCCAGGACAGGGAGAGCGCCTACGAGCAGTACTTC CANSQDRESAYEQYF
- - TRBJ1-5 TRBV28 TGTGCCAGCAGCTTAGGGACAAGCAATCAGCCCCAGCATTTT CASSLGTSNQPQHF
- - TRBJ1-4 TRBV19 TGTGCCAGTAGAAACCGGGGAGCAACTAATGAAAAACTGTTTTTT CASRNRGATNEKLFF
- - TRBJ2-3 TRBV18 TGTGCCAGCTCCCCGAATATTCCGGGAGCTAGCACAGATACGCAGTATTTT CASSPNIPGASTDTQYF
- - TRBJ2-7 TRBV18 TGTGCCAGCTCACCACTAGCTCTCGCGGGGGAGCAGTACTTC CASSPLALAGEQYF
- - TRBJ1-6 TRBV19 TGTGCCAGCACACTCGGGGGGAATTCACCCCTCCACTTT CASTLGGNSPLHF
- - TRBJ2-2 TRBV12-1 TGTGCCAGCAGTACAGTGATTAACGCGAACACCGGGGAGCTGTTTTTT CASSTVINANTGELFF
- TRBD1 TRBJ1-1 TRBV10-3 TGTGCCACTGGAGCAACAGGGGTGAACACTGAAGCTTTCTTT CATGATGVNTEAFF
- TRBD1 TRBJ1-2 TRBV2 TGTGCCAGCAGTATCGGACAGGGAGGGAACTATGGCTACACCTTC CASSIGQGGNYGYTF
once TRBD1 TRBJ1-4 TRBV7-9 TGTGCCAGCAGCCCGACAGGGGGCCGGGCTAATGAAAAACTGTTTTTT CASSPTGGRANEKLFF
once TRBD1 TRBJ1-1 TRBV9 TGTGCCAGCAGCGTCAGGGGGCGGGACACTGAAGCTTTCTTT CASSVRGRDTEAFF
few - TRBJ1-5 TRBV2 TGTGCCAGCAGTGAAAGACAAGTCAGTCAGCCCCAGCATTTT CASSERQVSQPQHF
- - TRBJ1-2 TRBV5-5 TGTGCCAGCAGCTTGGGGCATCAGTATGGCTACACCTTC CASSLGHQYGYTF
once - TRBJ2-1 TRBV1 TGCACCAGCAGCCAAGATCAAATCGGGACTAGCGGCTACAATGAGCAGTTCTTC CTSSQDQIGTSGYNEQFF
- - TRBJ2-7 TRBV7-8 TGTGCCAGCAGCTTGGTAGGGGCGGTGTACGAGCAGTACTTC CASSLVGAVYEQYF
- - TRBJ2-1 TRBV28 TGTGCCAGCAGTTCCCAAGACAGATTCAATGAGCAGTTCTTC CASSSQDRFNEQFF
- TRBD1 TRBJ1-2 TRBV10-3 TGTGCCATGACAGGGGACGGCTATGGCTACACCTTC CAMTGDGYGYTF
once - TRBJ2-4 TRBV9 TGTGCCAGCAGCGTAGAGGACGGAGGACCCCACATTCAGTACTTC CASSVEDGGPHIQYF
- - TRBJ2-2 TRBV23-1 TGCGCCAGCAGTCAACCCCCCTATGTTGTGTTTTTT CASSQPPYVVFF
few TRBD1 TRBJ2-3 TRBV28 TGTGCCAGCAGTCGAAGGACAGGGGTCACAGATACGCAGTATTTT CASSRRTGVTDTQYF
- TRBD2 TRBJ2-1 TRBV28 TGTGCCAGCAGACGGACTAGCGGGGAGGGCTTTCCGTTCTTC CASRRTSGEGFPFF
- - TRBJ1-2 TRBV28 TGTGCCATCCTAAACACAGGAGGGTTAGTCTATGGCTACACCTTC CAILNTGGLVYGYTF
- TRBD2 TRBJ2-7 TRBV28 TGTGCCACCAGCGGGGGTCCATCCTACGAGCAGTACTTC CATSGGPSYEQYF
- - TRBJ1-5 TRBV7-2 TGTGCCAGCAGCATTAGACAGGGCAATCAGCCCCAGCATTTT CASSIRQGNQPQHF
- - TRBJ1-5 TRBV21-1 TGTGCCAGCAGCCTCGGGGCAGGGGGGATGAATAGCAATCAGCCCCAGCATTTT CASSLGAGGMNSNQPQHF
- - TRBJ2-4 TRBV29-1 TGCAGCGTTGGCGTAGCCAAAAACATTCAGTACTTC CSVGVAKNIQYF
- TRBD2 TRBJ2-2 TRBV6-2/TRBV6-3 TGTGCCAGCAGTTACTCGAGGCTAGCGGGACAGAACACCGGGGAGCTGTTTTTT CASSYSRLAGQNTGELFF
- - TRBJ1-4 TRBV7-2 TGTGCCAGCAACGACAGGTTAAATGAAAAACTGTTTTTT CASNDRLNEKLFF
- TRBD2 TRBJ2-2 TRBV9 TGTGCCAGCAGCGTAGCCCCGGGAGGGCGAACCGGGGAGCTGTTTTTT CASSVAPGGRTGELFF
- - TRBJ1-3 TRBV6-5 TGTGCCAGCAGCCCCACCGGGACAAGAGGAAACACCATATATTTT CASSPTGTRGNTIYF
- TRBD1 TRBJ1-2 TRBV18 TGTGCCAGCTCACCATCGGACAGGGAAAGTCGTTACACCTTC CASSPSDRESRYTF
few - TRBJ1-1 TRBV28 TGTGCCAGCAGTTTACCAGTGAACACTGAAGCTTTCTTT CASSLPVNTEAFF
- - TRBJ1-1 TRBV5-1 TGCGCCAGCAGCTCGGGGTTCCCGGTGAGAAACACTGAAGCTTTCTTT CASSSGFPVRNTEAFF
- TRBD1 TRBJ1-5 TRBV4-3 TGCGCCAGCAGCCAAGAGTACAGGGGGCTGCAGCCCCAGCATTTT CASSQEYRGLQPQHF
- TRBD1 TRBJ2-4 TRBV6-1 TGTGCCAGCAGTGAAGCACAGGGGGCTGACATTCAGTACTTC CASSEAQGADIQYF
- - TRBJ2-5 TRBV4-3 TGCGCCAGCAGCCCGTCGGAGGGCCATGGGCAAGAGACCCAGTACTTC CASSPSEGHGQETQYF
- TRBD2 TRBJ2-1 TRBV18 TGTGCCAGCTCACCACGTAGCGGGGGGACACCCTACAATGAGCAGTTCTTC CASSPRSGGTPYNEQFF
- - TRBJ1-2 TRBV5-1 TGCGCCAGCAGTTCTCGACAGGCGAACTATGGCTACACCTTC CASSSRQANYGYTF
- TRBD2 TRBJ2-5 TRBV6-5 TGTGCCAGCAGATTGGCTAGCGGGAGGAAGACCCAGTACTTC CASRLASGRKTQYF
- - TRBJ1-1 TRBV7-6 TGTGCCAGCAGCTCTATGACAGACACTGAAGCTTTCTTT CASSSMTDTEAFF
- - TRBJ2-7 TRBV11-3 TGTGCCAGCAGCCAAGACAGGAGCTCCTACGAGCAGTACTTC CASSQDRSSYEQYF
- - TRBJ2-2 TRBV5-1 TGCGCCAGCAAGCTGACTAGTAACATGGCGAACACCGGGGAGCTGTTTTTT CASKLTSNMANTGELFF
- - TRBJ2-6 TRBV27 TGTGCCAGCAGTTTATTATCCGCGGGCTCTGGGGCCAACGTCCTGACTTTC CASSLLSAGSGANVLTF
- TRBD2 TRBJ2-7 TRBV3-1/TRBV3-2 TGTGCCAGCAGCCGGACGGGAGGACACGAGCAGTACTTC CASSRTGGHEQYF
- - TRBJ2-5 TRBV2 TGTGCCAGCAGTGTTAACGAGGCGGAGACCCAGTACTTC CASSVNEAETQYF